These 9 T cell receptor beta chains were sequenced from one sample in a study of blood T cell repertoires in COVID-19. Measured with immunoSEQ multiplex PCR; TCRdb has only the in-frame clones, and not every one. Among about 36,000 clones listed, around three quarters were seen once. Sequencing was performed on peripheral blood. These receptor sequences come from a man aged 55 to 70 with active COVID-19.

V usage is TRBV18 and J usage is TRBJ2-3; D remains ambiguous. V gave up 2 bases and J gave up 3 bases, with 6 bases separating them. The V gene's germline CDR1 is KGHSH and CDR2 LQKENI. The CDR3 is made up of 13 amino acids. CDR3 protein: CASSPSATDTQYF. The CDR3 nucleotides read TGTGCCAGCTCACCAAGCGCGACAGATACGCAGTATTTT.

V usage is TRBV4-3 and J usage is TRBJ2-7, with TRBD2 as a possible D gene (5 bases). V was trimmed by 0 bases and J by 4 bases, leaving 13 bases between them. CDR1 and CDR2 (germline): LGHNA, YSLEER. The CDR3 consists of 15 residues. Written as DNA, the CDR3 is TGCGCCAGCAGCCAAGATAGGGCTAGCTTATACGAGCAGTACTTC. Translating it yields CASSQDRASLYEQYF.

This clone occurred once. V usage is TRBV5-1 and J usage is TRBJ2-2; D not resolved. V was pared by 5 bases and J by 0 bases, with 5 bases between. CDR1 and CDR2 from the germline V gene are SGHRS and YFSETQ. The CDR3 spans 13 residues. CDR3 sequence reads: CASSLPNTGELFF. In nucleotides, the CDR3 is TGCGCCAGCAGTCTTCCGAACACCGGGGAGCTGTTTTTT.

In DNA, the CDR3 is TGCAGTACCCGGGGGGGGCGACCAGATACGCAGTATTTT. Its translation: CSTRGGRPDTQYF. The V gene is TRBV29-1, the J gene TRBJ2-3; 8 nucleotides agree with TRBD2. The CDR3 is 13 residues long. Germline-derived CDR1 and CDR2 are SQVTM and ANQGSEA.

The rearrangement joins TRBV5-6 to TRBJ2-7; tentative D call: TRBD1 (6 bases). Trimming stripped 6 bases from V and 0 bases from J, with 13 bases between. CDR3 length: 14 residues. The germline V gene has CDR1 SGHDT and CDR2 YYEEEE. The CDR3 loop is CASTGSRGSYEQYF. In DNA, the CDR3 is TGTGCCAGCACCGGATCCAGGGGCTCCTACGAGCAGTACTTC.

The rearrangement uses TRBV14 and TRBJ2-5, with D possibly TRBD1 on 6 matching bases. This CDR3 is 14 amino acids long. CDR1 SGHDN and CDR2 FVKESK come from the germline V gene. The V end lost 4 bases, the J end lost 2 bases, and 11 bases lay between the germline ends. CDR3 sequence: CASSLVRGQETQYF. As DNA, the CDR3 is TGTGCCAGCAGCCTGGTGAGGGGGCAAGAGACCCAGTACTTC.

The rearrangement uses TRBV11-1 and TRBJ2-6; 7 bases match TRBD1. In germline, CDR1 is SGHAT, CDR2 FQDESV (reference sequence). Trimming took 6 bases from V and 4 from J; bases not matched to a gene: 6. The CDR3 has 15 residues. Here the CDR3 DNA reads TGTGCCAGCAGTCCGACAGGGCGCGGGGCCAACGTCCTGACTTTC. Its translation: CASSPTGRGANVLTF.

This clone has just a few counts. The chain employs TRBV7-2 and TRBJ2-1, with TRBD2 identical over 7 bases. V trimming: 1 base; J trimming: 7 bases; junction bases outside the gene matches: 16. The CDR3 runs to 18 residues. Germline values: CDR1 SGHTA, CDR2 FQGNSA. CDR3 sequence: CASSLEVREGNLRNEQFF. CDR3 nucleotides: TGTGCCAGCAGCTTAGAGGTCAGGGAGGGAAATTTACGGAATGAGCAGTTCTTC.

This clone was found a few times. V is TRBV6-2 or TRBV6-3 and J is TRBJ2-2; 12 positions match TRBD2. The V gene end was trimmed by 5 bases and the J gene end by 6 bases; junction bases not matched to a gene: 10. The CDR3 has 17 amino acids. Germline lookup yields CDR1 MNHEY and CDR2 SVGEGT. CDR3: CASSRTSGNPGAGELFF. The CDR3 DNA reads as TGTGCCAGCAGTCGGACTAGCGGGAACCCCGGGGCCGGGGAGCTGTTTTTT.